This TCR beta chain was sequenced for a study of T cell repertoires and Cas9 in healthy adults (dated by TCRdb to the late 2010s). About the investigation overall: Multi-effector potency, cytotoxicity and lineage determination within the CD4 and CD8 compartments were characterized for SpCas9-reactive T cells. The study looked at preexisting T cell immunity to the Streptococcus pyogenes Cas9 nuclease (SpCas9), which is used in CRISPR gene editing. What the work shows at the level of the full study, not this receptor alone: SpCas9-reactive regulatory T cells were reported to mitigate proliferation and function of SpCas9-reactive effector T cells in vitro.

Library creation used the immunoSEQ multiplex PCR assay. The clones in this table, taken by TCRdb from immuneACCESS, are in-frame only. Not every clone is retained; where verified, under half of the shortfall comes from an unresolved V gene, and the cause of the rest is unknown. The sample contains fewer than 25,000 clones, 75% to 95% of them found a single time. Together, the top ten hold 1.5% to 1.9% of the sample. As regards this clone: Its antigen has not been determined. Per-base qualities were not stored, and no clone one base away is much larger.

From the cysteine up to the phenylalanine, the CDR3 has a length of 13 residues. Solely the CDR3 DNA is kept, with 39 bases framed from the first base. For CDR1 and CDR2, the germline V gene lists SGHTA and FQGNSA. Cut back by 1 base and 6 bases, the V and J ends lie 6 bases apart. All of the donors in the study were healthy humans. This clonotype was sampled from a human donor in good health. Recombination joined TRBV7-2 with TRBJ2-2; no D segment can be confidently identified. The sample taken for sequencing was CD4+ effector T cells (CD127+, CD25-, CD137-, CD154-) from PBMCs; culture status not recorded. The CDR3 region has the sequence CASSLVRAGELFF. The bases are TGTGCCAGCAGCTTAGTCCGGGCCGGGGAGCTGTTTTTT.